This TCR beta chain emerged from a study of T-cell memory formation after mild COVID-19. This clonotype was picked up a small number of times. A single record per CDR3 protein comes from TCRdb applying MiXCR to the 5' RACE reads. The sample records 400,000 or so distinct CDR3 sequences, around 20% being singletons. Between the trimmed V and J ends, which lost 6 bases and 5 bases, there was a span of 18 bases. CDR1 and CDR2 (germline): SGHRS, YFSETQ. The CDR3 runs 14 residues. Specimen: PBMCs or a T cell subset sorted from them (not recorded which). This chain connects TRBV5-1 to TRBJ2-7; D might be TRBD2 (5 bases). The sequence came from an adult woman who had mild COVID-19 (a few samples of this study predate the infection). Cell type and time point are not known. CDR3 residues: CASTWRVGTDEQYF. The DNA for the CDR3 is TGCGCCAGCACTTGGCGGGTGGGCACGGACGAGCAGTACTTC.